This T cell receptor (beta chain) comes out of a study of OX40 agonist ivuxolimab in advanced cancers. About the research overall: A history of anti-PD-1, anti-PD-L1 or anti-CTLA-4 therapy was acceptable, and approximately 41% had some.

Germline V CDR1 and CDR2: SGHRS, YFSETQ. V lost 0 bases and J lost 8; bases outside the gene matches: 10. The CDR3 has 15 amino acids. Method: immunoSEQ multiplex PCR; TCRdb's copy keeps in-frame clones and lacks some. The sample lists over 10,000 clones, approximately 82% seen once, with roughly 39% in the top ten. The rearrangement uses TRBV5-1 and TRBJ1-2, with 7 bases fitting TRBD1. The specimen comprised CD4+ or CD8+ T cells sorted from blood, sampled in a trial of the OX40 agonist ivuxolimab. The sequence came from an adult with an advanced solid tumor such as melanoma, head and neck, liver or kidney cancer. The CDR3 DNA is TGCGCCAGCAGCTTGGACCTGACAGGGTTTGACGGCTACACCTTC. It specifies CASSLDLTGFDGYTF.